This TCR beta chain came from a study of identifying expanded T cells in peripheral blood. Study observations and caveats: Over approximately two and four weeks, about 15 and 19 clones changed, versus around 1.1 between replicates. Clone count variance between approximately two-week samples rose with total template count.

This CDR3 is 14 amino acids long. Germline CDR1 and CDR2: SSHAT and FNYEAQ (reference sequence). V was clipped by 2 bases and J by 5 bases; unmatched bases: 5. Here immunoSEQ multiplex PCR was the method, and the copy in TCRdb shows in-frame clones only, minus some. Of approximately 130,000 clones listed, around four fifths were seen once; the top ten hold 3% to 3.5%. No infections or other immune events were documented during collection. Of note for this clone: Its antigen is as yet unknown.

Sequenced material: blood. The rearrangement links TRBV7-7 to TRBJ2-5; 7 positions match TRBD2. The sequence was collected from a person aged 18 to 69 in good health. The CDR3 protein is CASSLNEGGETQYF. The CDR3 DNA is TGTGCCAGCAGCTTAAATGAGGGAGGGGAGACCCAGTACTTC.